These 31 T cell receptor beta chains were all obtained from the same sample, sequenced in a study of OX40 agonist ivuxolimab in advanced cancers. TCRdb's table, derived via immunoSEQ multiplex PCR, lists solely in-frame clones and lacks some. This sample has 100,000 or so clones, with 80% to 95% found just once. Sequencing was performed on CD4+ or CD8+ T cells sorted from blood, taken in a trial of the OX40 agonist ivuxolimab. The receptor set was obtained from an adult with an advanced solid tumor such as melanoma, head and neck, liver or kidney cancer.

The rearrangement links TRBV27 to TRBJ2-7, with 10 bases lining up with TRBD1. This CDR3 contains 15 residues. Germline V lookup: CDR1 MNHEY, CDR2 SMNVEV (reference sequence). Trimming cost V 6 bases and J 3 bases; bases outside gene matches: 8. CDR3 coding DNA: TGTGCCAGCAGATCTCCCGGGACAGGGGACTACGAGCAGTACTTC. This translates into CASRSPGTGDYEQYF.

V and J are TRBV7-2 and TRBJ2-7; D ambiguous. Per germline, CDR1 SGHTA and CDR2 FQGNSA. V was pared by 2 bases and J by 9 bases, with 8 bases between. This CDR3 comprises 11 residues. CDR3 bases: TGTGCCAGCAGCTTAAACGGGTGGCAGTACTTC. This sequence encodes CASSLNGWQYF.

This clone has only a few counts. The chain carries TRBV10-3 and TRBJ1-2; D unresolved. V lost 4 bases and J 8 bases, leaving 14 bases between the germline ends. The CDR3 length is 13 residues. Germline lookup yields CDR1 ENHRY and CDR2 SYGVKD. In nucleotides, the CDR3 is TGTGCCATCAGTGTTTCCCAGGACGCAGGCTACACCTTC. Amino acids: CAISVSQDAGYTF.

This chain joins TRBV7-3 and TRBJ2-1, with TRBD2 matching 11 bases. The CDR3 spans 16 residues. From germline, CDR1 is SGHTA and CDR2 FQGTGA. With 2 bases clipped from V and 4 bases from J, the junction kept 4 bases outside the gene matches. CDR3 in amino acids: CASSLSRTSGYNEQFF. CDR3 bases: TGTGCCAGCAGCTTATCCCGGACTAGCGGGTACAATGAGCAGTTCTTC.

CDR3 nucleotide sequence: TGTGCCAGCTCATCGGACCTTGGTGAAAAACTGTTTTTT. Its translation is CASSSDLGEKLFF. V gene TRBV18 combines with J gene TRBJ1-4; no firm D call. CDR3 length equals 13 residues. Germline CDR1 and CDR2: KGHSH and LQKENI. The germline V and J ends were trimmed by 5 bases and 7 bases, with 11 bases remaining between them.

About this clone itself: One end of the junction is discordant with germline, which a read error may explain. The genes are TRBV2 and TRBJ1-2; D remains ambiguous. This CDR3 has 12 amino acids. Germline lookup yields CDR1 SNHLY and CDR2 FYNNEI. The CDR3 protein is CASREEQGGYTF. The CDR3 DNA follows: TGTGCCAGCAGGGAAGAACAAGGAGGCTACACCTTC.

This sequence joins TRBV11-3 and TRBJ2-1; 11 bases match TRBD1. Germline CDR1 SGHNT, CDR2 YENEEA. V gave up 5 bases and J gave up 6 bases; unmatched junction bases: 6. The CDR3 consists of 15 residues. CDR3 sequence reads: CASSRRDRGANEQFF. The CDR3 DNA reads TGTGCCAGCAGCCGCCGGGACAGGGGGGCCAATGAGCAGTTCTTC.

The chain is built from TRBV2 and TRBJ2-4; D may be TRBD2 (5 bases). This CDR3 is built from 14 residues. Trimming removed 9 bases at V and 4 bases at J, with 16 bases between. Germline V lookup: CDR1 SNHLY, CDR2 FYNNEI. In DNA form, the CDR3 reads TGTGCCAGTTCTCCGAGTAGCGTAAAAAACATTCAGTACTTC. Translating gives CASSPSSVKNIQYF.

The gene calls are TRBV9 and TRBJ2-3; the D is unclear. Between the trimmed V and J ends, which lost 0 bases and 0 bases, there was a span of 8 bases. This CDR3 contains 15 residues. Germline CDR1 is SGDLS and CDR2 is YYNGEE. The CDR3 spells CASSVGGGSTDTQYF. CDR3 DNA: TGTGCCAGCAGCGTAGGAGGCGGAAGCACAGATACGCAGTATTTT.

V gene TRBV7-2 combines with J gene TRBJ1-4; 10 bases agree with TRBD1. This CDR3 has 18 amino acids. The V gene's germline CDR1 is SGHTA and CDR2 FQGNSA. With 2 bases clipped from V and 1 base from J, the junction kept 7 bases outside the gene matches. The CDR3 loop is CASSLQRQGAGTNEKLFF. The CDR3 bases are TGTGCCAGCAGCTTACAACGACAGGGGGCGGGAACTAATGAAAAACTGTTTTTT.

The CDR3 reads CASSLGSYSNQPQHF. The CDR3 DNA follows: TGTGCCAGCAGCTTAGGATCTTATAGCAATCAGCCCCAGCATTTT. The chain joins TRBV7-2 to TRBJ1-5; D is unresolved. Trimming removed 1 base at V and 0 bases at J, with 7 bases between. There are 15 residues in the CDR3. The V gene's germline CDR1 is SGHTA and CDR2 FQGNSA.

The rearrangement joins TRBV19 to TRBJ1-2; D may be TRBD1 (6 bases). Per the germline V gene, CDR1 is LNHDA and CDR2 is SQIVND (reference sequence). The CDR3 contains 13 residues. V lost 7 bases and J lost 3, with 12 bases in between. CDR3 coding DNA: TGTGCCAGTAAGGAGACAGGCGACTATGGCTACACCTTC. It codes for CASKETGDYGYTF.

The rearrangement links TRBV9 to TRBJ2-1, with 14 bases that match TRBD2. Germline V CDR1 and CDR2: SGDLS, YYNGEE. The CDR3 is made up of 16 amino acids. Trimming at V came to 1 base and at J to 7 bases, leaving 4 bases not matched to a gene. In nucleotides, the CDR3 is TGTGCCAGCAGCGTATCCGGGACTAGCGGGAGAAATGAGCAGTTCTTC. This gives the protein CASSVSGTSGRNEQFF.

The DNA of the CDR3 is TGTGCCAGCAGCCTAACAGGTAGCAATCAGCCCCAGCATTTT. It encodes CASSLTGSNQPQHF. This rearrangement joins TRBV11-3 to TRBJ1-5, with a tentative D call TRBD1 (5 bases). The CDR3 is 14 residues long. Trimming cost V 5 bases and J 0 bases, with 8 bases left between them. Germline assignment: CDR1 SGHNT and CDR2 YENEEA.

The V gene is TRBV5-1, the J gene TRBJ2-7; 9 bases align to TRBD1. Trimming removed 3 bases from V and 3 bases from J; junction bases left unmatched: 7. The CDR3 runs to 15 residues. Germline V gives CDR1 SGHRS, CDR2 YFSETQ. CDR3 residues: CASSSVADRGYEQYF. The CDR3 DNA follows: TGCGCCAGCAGCTCGGTAGCGGACAGGGGCTACGAGCAGTACTTC.

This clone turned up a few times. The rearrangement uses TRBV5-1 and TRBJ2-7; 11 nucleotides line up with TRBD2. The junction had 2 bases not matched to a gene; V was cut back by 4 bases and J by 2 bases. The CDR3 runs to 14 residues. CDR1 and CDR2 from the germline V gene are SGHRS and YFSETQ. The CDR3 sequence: CASSVTSGTYEQYF. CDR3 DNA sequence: TGCGCCAGCAGCGTGACTAGCGGGACCTACGAGCAGTACTTC.

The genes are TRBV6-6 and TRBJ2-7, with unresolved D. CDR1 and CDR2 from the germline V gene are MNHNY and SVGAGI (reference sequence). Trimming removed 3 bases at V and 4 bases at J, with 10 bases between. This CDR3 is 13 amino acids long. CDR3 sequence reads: CASSYPPQYEQYF. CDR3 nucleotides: TGTGCCAGCAGTTATCCGCCCCAGTACGAGCAGTACTTC.

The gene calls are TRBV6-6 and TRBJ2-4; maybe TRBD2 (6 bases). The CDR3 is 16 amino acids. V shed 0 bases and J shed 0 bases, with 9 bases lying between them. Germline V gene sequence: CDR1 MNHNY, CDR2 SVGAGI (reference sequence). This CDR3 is CASSYSREVAKNIQYF. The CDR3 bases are TGTGCCAGCAGTTACTCCAGGGAGGTAGCCAAAAACATTCAGTACTTC.

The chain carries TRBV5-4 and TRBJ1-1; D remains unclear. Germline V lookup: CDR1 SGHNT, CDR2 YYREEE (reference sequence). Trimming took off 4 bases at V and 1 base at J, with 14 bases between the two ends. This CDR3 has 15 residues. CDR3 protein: CASSPGVDWNTEAFF. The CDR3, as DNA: TGTGCCAGCAGCCCAGGAGTAGACTGGAACACTGAAGCTTTCTTT.

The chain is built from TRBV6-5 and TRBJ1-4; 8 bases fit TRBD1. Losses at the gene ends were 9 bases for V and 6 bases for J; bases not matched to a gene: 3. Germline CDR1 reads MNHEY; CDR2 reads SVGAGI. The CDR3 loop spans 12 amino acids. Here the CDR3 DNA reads TGTGCCAGTGGACAGGGTTATGAAAAACTGTTTTTT. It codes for CASGQGYEKLFF.

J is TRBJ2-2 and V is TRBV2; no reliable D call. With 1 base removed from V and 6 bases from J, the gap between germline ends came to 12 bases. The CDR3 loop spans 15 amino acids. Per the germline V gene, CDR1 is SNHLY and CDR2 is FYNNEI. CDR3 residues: CASSEVASHAGELFF. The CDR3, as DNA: TGTGCCAGCAGTGAAGTGGCTAGTCACGCCGGGGAGCTGTTTTTT.

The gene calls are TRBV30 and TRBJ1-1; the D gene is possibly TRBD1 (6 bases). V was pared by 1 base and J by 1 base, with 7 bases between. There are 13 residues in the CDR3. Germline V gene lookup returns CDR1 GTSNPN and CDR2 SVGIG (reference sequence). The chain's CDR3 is CAWSEDRNTEAFF. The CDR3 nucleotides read TGTGCCTGGAGTGAGGACAGGAACACTGAAGCTTTCTTT.

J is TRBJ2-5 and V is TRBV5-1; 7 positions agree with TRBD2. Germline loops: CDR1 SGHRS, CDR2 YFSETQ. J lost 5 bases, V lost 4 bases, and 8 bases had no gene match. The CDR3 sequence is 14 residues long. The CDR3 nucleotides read TGCGCCAGCAGCCCTGCCAGCGGGGTCGAGACCCAGTACTTC. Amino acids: CASSPASGVETQYF.

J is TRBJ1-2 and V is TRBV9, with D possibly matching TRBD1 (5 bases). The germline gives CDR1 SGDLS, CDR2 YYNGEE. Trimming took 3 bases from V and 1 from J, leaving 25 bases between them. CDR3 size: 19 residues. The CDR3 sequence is CASSGSRGRAGRNNYGYTF. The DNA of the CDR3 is TGTGCCAGCAGCGGGTCGAGGGGCAGGGCTGGGAGAAATAACTATGGCTACACCTTC.

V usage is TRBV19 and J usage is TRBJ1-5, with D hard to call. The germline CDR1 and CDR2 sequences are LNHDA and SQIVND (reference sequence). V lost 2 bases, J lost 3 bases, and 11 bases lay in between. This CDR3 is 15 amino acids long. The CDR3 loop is CASSIRTAANQPQHF. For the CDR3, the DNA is TGTGCCAGTAGTATAAGAACGGCAGCCAATCAGCCCCAGCATTTT.

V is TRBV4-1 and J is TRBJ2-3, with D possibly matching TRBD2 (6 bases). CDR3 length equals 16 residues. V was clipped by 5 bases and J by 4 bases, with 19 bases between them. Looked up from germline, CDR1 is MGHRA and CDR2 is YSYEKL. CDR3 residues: CASSLSMEGWADTQYF. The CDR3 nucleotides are TGCGCCAGCAGCTTAAGTATGGAGGGTTGGGCAGATACGCAGTATTTT.

The CDR3, as DNA: TGTGCCAGCAGCCCCCACCATCAGCGGAGCGGAAACACCATATATTTT. As protein: CASSPHHQRSGNTIYF. This chain joins TRBV9 and TRBJ1-3; D is ambiguous. V was trimmed by 4 bases and J by 4 bases, leaving 18 bases between them. CDR1 SGDLS and CDR2 YYNGEE come from the germline V gene. The CDR3 is 16 residues long.

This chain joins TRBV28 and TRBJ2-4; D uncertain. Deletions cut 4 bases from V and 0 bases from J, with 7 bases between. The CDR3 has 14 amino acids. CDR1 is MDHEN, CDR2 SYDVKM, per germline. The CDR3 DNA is TGTGCCAGCAGTTCGCTCTTAGCCAAAAACATTCAGTACTTC. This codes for CASSSLLAKNIQYF.

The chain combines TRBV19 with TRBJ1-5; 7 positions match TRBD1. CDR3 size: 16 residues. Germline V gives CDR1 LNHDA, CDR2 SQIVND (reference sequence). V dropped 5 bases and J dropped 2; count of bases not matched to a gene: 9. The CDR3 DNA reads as TGTGCCAGTAGTTTAACCAGGGGGATCGGCAATCAGCCCCAGCATTTT. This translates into CASSLTRGIGNQPQHF. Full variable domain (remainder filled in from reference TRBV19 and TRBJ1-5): DGGITQSPKYLFRKEGQNVTLSCEQNLNHDAMYWYRQDPGQGLRLIYYSQIVNDFQKGDIAEGYSVSREKKESFPLTVTSAQKNPTAFYLCASSLTRGIGNQPQHFGDGTRLSIL.

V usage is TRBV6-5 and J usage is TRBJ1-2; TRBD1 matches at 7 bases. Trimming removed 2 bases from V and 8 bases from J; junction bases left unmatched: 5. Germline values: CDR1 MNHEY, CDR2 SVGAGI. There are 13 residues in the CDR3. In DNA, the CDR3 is TGTGCCAGCAGTTACATTGACAGGGACGGCTACACCTTC. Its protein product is CASSYIDRDGYTF.

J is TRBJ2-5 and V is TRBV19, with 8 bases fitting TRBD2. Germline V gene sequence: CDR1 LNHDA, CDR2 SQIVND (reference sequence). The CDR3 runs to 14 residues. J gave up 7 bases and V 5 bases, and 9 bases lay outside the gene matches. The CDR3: CASSAGPGGMTQYF. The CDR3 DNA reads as TGTGCCAGTAGTGCCGGTCCGGGGGGGATGACCCAGTACTTC.